One and the same sample provided the 13 T cell receptor beta chains below, sequenced in a study of cytomegalovirus exposure and HLA in healthy donors. The PCR used 60 Vbeta and 13 Jbeta primers. Clones were read by immunoSEQ multiplex PCR, and TCRdb kept only the in-frame ones, dropping some. This table holds more than 150,000 clones, 75% found once. The sequencing sample was made of PBMCs. Receptors were obtained from a woman aged 40 to 49 in good health and CMV-seropositive.

This clone was counted between two and nine times. The V gene is TRBV11-2, the J gene TRBJ2-2; the D gene is possibly TRBD1 (5 bases). The CDR3 loop spans 15 amino acids. Germline CDR1 is SGHAT and CDR2 is FQNNGV. V lost 1 base and J 7 bases, leaving 13 bases between the germline ends. In nucleotides, the CDR3 is TGTGCCAGCAGCTTAGTATTGGGAACAGGCGGGGAGCTGTTTTTT. Its protein is CASSLVLGTGGELFF.

The chain has TRBV27 and TRBJ1-2; possibly TRBD1 for D (5 bases). The CDR3 is made up of 12 amino acids. The V gene's germline CDR1 is MNHEY and CDR2 SMNVEV (reference sequence). V dropped 5 bases and J dropped 7 bases, with 11 bases sitting between them. CDR3: CASSPDRGGYTF. In nucleotides, the CDR3 is TGTGCCAGCAGTCCCGACAGAGGTGGCTACACCTTC.

The V gene is TRBV15, the J gene TRBJ2-2; D may be TRBD2 (6 bases). Per the germline V gene, CDR1 is LNHNV and CDR2 is YYDKDF (reference sequence). The CDR3 loop spans 14 amino acids. V was trimmed by 4 bases and J by 4 bases, leaving 10 bases between them. CDR3 sequence: CATSILAATGELFF. CDR3 DNA: TGTGCCACCAGCATCTTAGCGGCCACCGGGGAGCTGTTTTTT. Based on the CDR3 plus reference TRBV15 and TRBJ2-2, the full variable domain is DAMVIQNPRYQVTQFGKPVTLSCSQTLNHNVMYWYQQKSSQAPKLLFHYYDKDFNNEADTPDNFQSRRPNTSFCFLDIRSPGLGDTAMYLCATSILAATGELFFGEGSRLTVL.

This clone was observed once. The chain combines TRBV5-1 with TRBJ2-7; 10 nucleotides agree with TRBD1. With V trimmed by 6 bases and J by 0 bases, 6 bases remained unmatched. Germline V CDR1 and CDR2: SGHRS, YFSETQ. The CDR3 loop spans 15 amino acids. The DNA for the CDR3 is TGCGCCAGCACGGTTAGGACAGGGGGCTCCTACGAGCAGTACTTC. Protein sequence: CASTVRTGGSYEQYF.

In regard to this clone: The sample carries other DNA sequences with the same CDR3. CDR3 DNA: TGTGCCAGCAGTTTTTCGGGGTCCCAAGAGACCCAGTACTTC. Protein: CASSFSGSQETQYF. The chain has TRBV28 and TRBJ2-5, with D tentatively TRBD2 (5 bases). Trimming stripped 3 bases from V and 1 base from J, with 9 bases between. The V gene's germline CDR1 is MDHEN and CDR2 SYDVKM. The CDR3 runs to 14 residues.

This clone was seen only a few times. V and J are TRBV9 and TRBJ2-1, with 11 bases that match TRBD2. Looked up from germline, CDR1 is SGDLS and CDR2 is YYNGEE. The CDR3 is 15 amino acids. Unmatched junction bases numbered 6, after V lost 3 bases and J lost 7 bases. This CDR3 is CASSEGLAALNEQFF. In nucleotides, the CDR3 is TGTGCCAGCAGCGAGGGACTAGCGGCTTTGAATGAGCAGTTCTTC.

The J gene is TRBJ2-5, the V gene TRBV10-3; 7 nucleotides match TRBD1. The DNA end favors TRBJ2-7, so the J call may be wrong. This CDR3 is 14 amino acids long. Germline loops: CDR1 ENHRY, CDR2 SYGVKD. The CDR3 DNA reads TGTGCCATCAGTGGGGGACAGCCCTCCTACGAGCAGTACTTC. This gives the protein CAISGGQPSYEQYF.

Only one count was recorded for this clone. The V gene is TRBV9, the J gene TRBJ2-1; D gene ambiguous. Trimming took off 0 bases at V and 6 bases at J, with 10 bases between the two ends. Per the germline V gene, CDR1 is SGDLS and CDR2 is YYNGEE. This CDR3 comprises 14 residues. The CDR3 DNA reads TGTGCCAGCAGCGTAGGATCCCATAGCAATGAGCAGTTCTTC. This codes for CASSVGSHSNEQFF.

In this sample, this clone turned up a few times. This chain links TRBV19 with TRBJ1-1; 8 positions match TRBD1. Trimming took 7 bases from V and 0 from J; bases not matched to a gene: 13. The CDR3 has 17 residues. Germline CDR1 LNHDA, CDR2 SQIVND (reference sequence). CDR3 sequence reads: CASTLGAGGFMNTEAFF. The CDR3 nucleotides read TGTGCCAGTACCCTTGGGGCAGGGGGCTTCATGAACACTGAAGCTTTCTTT.

This clone was observed a handful of times. The V call is TRBV7-9, the J call TRBJ1-2; D ambiguous. The CDR3 is 13 amino acids. Trimming took off 1 base at V and 8 bases at J, with 11 bases between the two ends. The germline V gene has CDR1 SEHNR and CDR2 FQNEAQ (reference sequence). The CDR3 DNA is TGTGCCAGCAGCTTAGAGTCTCTCCGGGGCTACACCTTC. Protein product: CASSLESLRGYTF.

The table lists this clone with a count of one. This chain uses TRBV19 with TRBJ2-7, with D unresolved. This CDR3 has 14 residues. Trimming took 5 bases from V and 0 from J, leaving 11 bases between them. In germline, CDR1 is LNHDA, CDR2 SQIVND (reference sequence). The DNA of the CDR3 is TGTGCCAGTAGTCACACAGTTACCTCCTACGAGCAGTACTTC. Protein: CASSHTVTSYEQYF. The full variable domain, in which reference TRBV19 and TRBJ2-7 provide the parts outside the CDR3, is DGGITQSPKYLFRKEGQNVTLSCEQNLNHDAMYWYRQDPGQGLRLIYYSQIVNDFQKGDIAEGYSVSREKKESFPLTVTSAQKNPTAFYLCASSHTVTSYEQYFGPGTRLTVT.

This chain connects TRBV11-1 to TRBJ1-1; D gene uncertain. Germline-derived CDR1 and CDR2 are SGHAT and FQDESV (reference sequence). The CDR3 length is 13 residues. The V and J ends lost 3 bases and 6 bases respectively, with 11 bases between them. The CDR3 DNA reads as TGTGCCAGCAGCTTTGTTGCAGACTCTGAAGCTTTCTTT. Encoded protein: CASSFVADSEAFF.

The CDR3 DNA reads as TGTGCCAGCAGTGATAGGGGGCTGTTTTACAATGAGCAGTTCTTC. Protein sequence: CASSDRGLFYNEQFF. The chain joins TRBV6-1 to TRBJ2-1; TRBD1 aligns across 7 bases. The trim removed 3 bases at V and 4 bases at J, leaving 6 bases unmatched. CDR1 and CDR2 (germline): MNHNS, SASEGT. CDR3 length equals 15 residues.